This TCR beta chain comes out of a study of cytomegalovirus exposure and HLA in healthy donors. Amplification used 60 Vbeta primers and 13 Jbeta primers. The repertoire was sequenced with immunoSEQ multiplex PCR; TCRdb's copy has only in-frame clones and lacks some. The repertoire holds 150,000 to 200,000 clones, with 80% to 85% as singletons. V dropped 0 bases and J dropped 6 bases, with 17 bases sitting between them. This CDR3 has 15 amino acids. Germline CDR1 is GTSNPN and CDR2 is SVGIG (reference sequence). Material: PBMCs. The chain links TRBV30 to TRBJ1-2, with a tentative D call TRBD1 (5 bases). The clonotype originates from a woman aged 35 to 49 in good health and CMV-seronegative. The CDR3 is CAWSVGLGGADGYTF. DNA for the CDR3: TGTGCCTGGAGTGTAGGGCTGGGAGGGGCGGATGGCTACACCTTC.